Included here is one TCR beta chain sequence, with context. Its cognate antigen is unknown. Urothelial carcinoma in patients was locally advanced or metastatic. The germline gives CDR1 LGHNA, CDR2 YNFKEQ. CDR3 length equals 19 residues. J was trimmed by 7 bases and V by 0 bases; bases with no gene match: 15. Spiking each PCR with synthetic TCR analog templates was performed. This table comes from immunoSEQ multiplex PCR, and its TCRdb copy is limited to in-frame clones, with some not included. This table holds 35,000 to 55,000 clones, 88% found once. The data were obtained in a study of PD-L1 blockade in urothelial cancer. Study-level results: Patients who had durable benefit saw their tumor-associated blood clones expand more at 3 weeks.

This chain connects TRBV4-2 to TRBJ1-4; 9 bases map to TRBD1. This sequence originates from a woman aged 55-69 years with urothelial cancer. The source was PBMCs, collected around atezolizumab (anti-PD-L1) treatment. CDR3 residues: CASSQDNKFWGQGGEKLFF. In nucleotides, the CDR3 is TGTGCCAGCAGCCAAGATAATAAATTTTGGGGACAGGGAGGTGAAAAACTGTTTTTT.